This TCR beta chain was profiled in a study of response to subunit inactivated influenza vaccine (dated by TCRdb to 2017 to 2018). With regard to the full study: To follow how T cells responded to a trivalent subunit inactivated influenza vaccine, the researchers relied on deep quantitative profiling of the T cell receptor repertoire.

On the study overall, not on this receptor specifically: The authors proposed that each seasonal influenza vaccination may bring in only a limited number of new T cells.

Libraries were prepared through RT-PCR. Sequenced on an Illumina HiSeq 2500. Through fastp at Q25 and MiXCR, TCRdb rebuilt clones from the public reads, retaining in-frame beta chains. Every distinct CDR3 protein forms one entry, paired with its most common genes and DNA. Counted in this sample were about 520,000 distinct CDR3 sequences; less than 30% of them appeared once. The top ten clonotypes cover less than 2.5% of the sample. As for this clonotype: Its antigen remains undetermined. Nothing much larger sits one base from this clone, and base qualities are not available.

The germline V gene encodes CDR1 MNHEY and CDR2 SVGEGT. V is shortened by 2 bases, J by 4 bases, and the region joining them spans 5 bases. Spanning cysteine to phenylalanine, the CDR3 consists of 12 amino acids. The only DNA kept is the CDR3, 36 bases in frame from the first base. The sample was CD4+ T cells sorted from PBMCs, taken around 5 days after vaccination. This receptor chain uses TRBV6-2 or TRBV6-3 and TRBJ2-5; confidence is insufficient to name the D gene. The origin of this receptor is a man aged 50 to 59 who received an inactivated influenza vaccine. Donor details come from another sample of the same person, matched by shared clones. The CDR3 here reads CASSYLRETQYF. The DNA sequence follows: TGTGCCAGCAGTTACCTTCGAGAGACCCAGTACTTC.